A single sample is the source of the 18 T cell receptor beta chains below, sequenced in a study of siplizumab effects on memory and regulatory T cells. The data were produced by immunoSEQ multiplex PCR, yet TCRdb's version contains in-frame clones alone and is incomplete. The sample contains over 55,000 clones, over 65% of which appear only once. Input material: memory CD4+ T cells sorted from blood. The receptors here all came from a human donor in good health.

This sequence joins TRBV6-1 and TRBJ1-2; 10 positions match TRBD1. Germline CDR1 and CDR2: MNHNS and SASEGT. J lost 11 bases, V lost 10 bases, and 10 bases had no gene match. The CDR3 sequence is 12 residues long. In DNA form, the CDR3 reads TGTGCCACCGAAGACAGGGGGCGCGGGTACACCTTC. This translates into CATEDRGRGYTF.

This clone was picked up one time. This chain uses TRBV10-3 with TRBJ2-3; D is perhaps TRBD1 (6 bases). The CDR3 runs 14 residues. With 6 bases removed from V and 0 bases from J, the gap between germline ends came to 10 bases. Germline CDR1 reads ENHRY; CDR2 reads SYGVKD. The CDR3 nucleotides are TGTGCCATCAGAAGACAGGAGAGCACAGATACGCAGTATTTT. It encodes CAIRRQESTDTQYF.

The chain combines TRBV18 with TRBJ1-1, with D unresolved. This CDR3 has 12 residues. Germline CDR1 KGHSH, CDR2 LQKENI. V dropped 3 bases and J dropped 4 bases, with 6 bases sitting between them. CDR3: CASSPGVTEAFF. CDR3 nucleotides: TGTGCCAGCTCACCTGGCGTCACTGAAGCTTTCTTT.

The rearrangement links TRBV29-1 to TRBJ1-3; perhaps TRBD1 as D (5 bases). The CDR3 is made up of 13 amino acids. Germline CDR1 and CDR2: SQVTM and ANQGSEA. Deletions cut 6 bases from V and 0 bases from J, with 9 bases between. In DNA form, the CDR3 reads TGCAGCGTCCACGACAGCTCTGGAAACACCATATATTTT. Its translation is CSVHDSSGNTIYF.

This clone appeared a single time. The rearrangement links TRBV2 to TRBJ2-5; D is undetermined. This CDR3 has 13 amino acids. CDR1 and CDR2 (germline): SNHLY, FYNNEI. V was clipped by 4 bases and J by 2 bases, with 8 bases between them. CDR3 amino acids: CASSVMLQETQYF. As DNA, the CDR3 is TGTGCCAGCAGTGTAATGTTGCAAGAGACCCAGTACTTC. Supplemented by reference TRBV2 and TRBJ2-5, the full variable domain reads EPEVTQTPSHQVTQMGQEVILRCVPISNHLYFYWYRQILGQKVEFLVSFYNNEISEKSEIFDDQFSVERPDGSNFTLKIRSTKLEDSAMYFCASSVMLQETQYFGPGTRLLVL.

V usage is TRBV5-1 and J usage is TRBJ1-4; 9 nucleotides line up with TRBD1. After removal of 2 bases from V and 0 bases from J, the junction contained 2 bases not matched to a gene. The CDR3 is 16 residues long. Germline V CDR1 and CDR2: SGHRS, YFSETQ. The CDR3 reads CASSLTGGPTNEKLFF. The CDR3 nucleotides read TGCGCCAGCAGCTTAACAGGGGGCCCAACTAATGAAAAACTGTTTTTT.

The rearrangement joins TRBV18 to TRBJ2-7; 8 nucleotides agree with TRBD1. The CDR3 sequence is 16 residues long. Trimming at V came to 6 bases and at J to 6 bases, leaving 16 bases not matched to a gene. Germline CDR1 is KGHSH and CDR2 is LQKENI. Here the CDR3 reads CASSPGRGRYYSEQYF. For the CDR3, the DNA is TGTGCCAGCTCCCCCGGCAGGGGGCGATACTACTCCGAGCAGTACTTC.

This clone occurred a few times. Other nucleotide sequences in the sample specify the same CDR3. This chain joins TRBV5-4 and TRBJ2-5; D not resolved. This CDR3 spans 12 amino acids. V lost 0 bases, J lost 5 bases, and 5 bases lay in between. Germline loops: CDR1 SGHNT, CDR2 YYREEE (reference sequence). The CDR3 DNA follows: TGTGCCAGCAGCTTGGGAAGGGAGACCCAGTACTTC. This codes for CASSLGRETQYF. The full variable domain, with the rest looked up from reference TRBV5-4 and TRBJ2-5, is ETGVTQSPTHLIKTRGQQVTLRCSSQSGHNTVSWYQQALGQGPQFIFQYYREEENGRGNFPPRFSGLQFPNYSSELNVNALELDDSALYLCASSLGRETQYFGPGTRLLVL.

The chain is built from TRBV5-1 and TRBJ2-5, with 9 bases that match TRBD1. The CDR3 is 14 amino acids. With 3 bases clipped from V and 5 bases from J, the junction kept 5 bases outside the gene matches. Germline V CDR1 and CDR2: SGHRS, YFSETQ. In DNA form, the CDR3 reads TGCGCCAGCAGCTCTGGGACAGGGTCGGAGACCCAGTACTTC. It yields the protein CASSSGTGSETQYF.

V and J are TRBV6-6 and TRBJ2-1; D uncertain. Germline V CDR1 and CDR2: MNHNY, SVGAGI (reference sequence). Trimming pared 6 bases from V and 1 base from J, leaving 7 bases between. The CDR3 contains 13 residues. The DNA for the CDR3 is TGTGCCAGCAGGGGGTTATCCTACAATGAGCAGTTCTTC. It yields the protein CASRGLSYNEQFF.

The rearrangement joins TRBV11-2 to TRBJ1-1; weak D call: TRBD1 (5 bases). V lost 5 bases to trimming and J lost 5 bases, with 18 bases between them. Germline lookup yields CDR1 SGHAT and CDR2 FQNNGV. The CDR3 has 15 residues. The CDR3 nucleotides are TGTGCCAGCAGCATAGCATGGGGGGAGTGGACTGAAGCTTTCTTT. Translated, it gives CASSIAWGEWTEAFF. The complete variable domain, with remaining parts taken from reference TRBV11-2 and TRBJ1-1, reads EAGVAQSPRYKIIEKRQSVAFWCNPISGHATLYWYQQILGQGPKLLIQFQNNGVVDDSQLPKDRFSAERLKGVDSTLKIQPAKLEDSAVYLCASSIAWGEWTEAFFGQGTRLTVV.

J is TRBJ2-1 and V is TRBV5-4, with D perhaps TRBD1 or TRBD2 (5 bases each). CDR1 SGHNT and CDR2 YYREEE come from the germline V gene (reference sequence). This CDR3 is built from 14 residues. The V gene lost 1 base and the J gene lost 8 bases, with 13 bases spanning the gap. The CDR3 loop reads CASSLWGGRDEQFF. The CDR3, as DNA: TGTGCCAGCAGCTTGTGGGGCGGGCGGGATGAGCAGTTCTTC.

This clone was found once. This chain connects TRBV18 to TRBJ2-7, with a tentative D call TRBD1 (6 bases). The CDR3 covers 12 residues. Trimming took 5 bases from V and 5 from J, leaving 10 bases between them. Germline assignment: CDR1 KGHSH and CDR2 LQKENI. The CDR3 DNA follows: TGTGCCAGCTCAATACAGGGCCACGAGCAGTACTTC. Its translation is CASSIQGHEQYF.

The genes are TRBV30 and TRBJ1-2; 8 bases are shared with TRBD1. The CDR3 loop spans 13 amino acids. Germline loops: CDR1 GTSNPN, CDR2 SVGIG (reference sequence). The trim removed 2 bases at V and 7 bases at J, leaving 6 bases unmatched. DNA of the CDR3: TGTGCCTGGAGTAGGGACAGGCCCCGTGGCTACACCTTC. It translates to CAWSRDRPRGYTF.

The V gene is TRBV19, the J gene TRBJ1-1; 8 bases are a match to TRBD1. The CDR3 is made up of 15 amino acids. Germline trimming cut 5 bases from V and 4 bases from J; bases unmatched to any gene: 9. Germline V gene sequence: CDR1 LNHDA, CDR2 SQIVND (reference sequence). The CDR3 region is CASSLSGGAGTEAFF. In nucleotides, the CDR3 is TGTGCCAGTAGTTTATCAGGGGGCGCTGGCACTGAAGCTTTCTTT.

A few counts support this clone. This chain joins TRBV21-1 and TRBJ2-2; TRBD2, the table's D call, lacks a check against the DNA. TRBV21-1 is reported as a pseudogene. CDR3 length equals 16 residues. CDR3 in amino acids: CAPTSFLAGVLAELFF. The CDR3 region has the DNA TGTGCCCCTACAAGCTTTCTAGCGGGAGTACTCGCGGAGCTGTTTTTT.

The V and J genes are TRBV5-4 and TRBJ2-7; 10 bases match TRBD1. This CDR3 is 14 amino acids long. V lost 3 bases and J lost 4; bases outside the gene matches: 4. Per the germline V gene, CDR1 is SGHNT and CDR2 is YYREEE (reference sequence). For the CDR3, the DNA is TGTGCCAGCAGCTCAAGACAGGGGGCGTACGAGCAGTACTTC. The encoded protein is CASSSRQGAYEQYF.

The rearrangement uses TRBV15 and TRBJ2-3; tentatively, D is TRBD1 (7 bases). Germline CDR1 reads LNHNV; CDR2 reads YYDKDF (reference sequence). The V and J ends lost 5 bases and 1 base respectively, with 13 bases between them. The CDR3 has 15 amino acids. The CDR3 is CATSLGGQRTDTQYF. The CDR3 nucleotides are TGTGCCACCAGCTTGGGGGGACAGCGCACAGATACGCAGTATTTT.